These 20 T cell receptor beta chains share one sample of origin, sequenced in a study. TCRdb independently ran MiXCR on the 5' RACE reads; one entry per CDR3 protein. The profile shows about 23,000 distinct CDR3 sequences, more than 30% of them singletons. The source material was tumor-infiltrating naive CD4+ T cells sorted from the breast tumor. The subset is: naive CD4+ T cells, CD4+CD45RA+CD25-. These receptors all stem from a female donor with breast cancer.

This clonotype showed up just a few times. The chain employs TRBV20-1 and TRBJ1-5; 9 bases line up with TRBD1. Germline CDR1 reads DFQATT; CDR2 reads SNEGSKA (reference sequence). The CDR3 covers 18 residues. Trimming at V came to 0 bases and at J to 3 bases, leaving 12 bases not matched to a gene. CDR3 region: CSARDPGQGSVTNQPQHF. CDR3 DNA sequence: TGCAGTGCTAGAGATCCGGGACAGGGAAGCGTAACCAATCAGCCCCAGCATTTT.

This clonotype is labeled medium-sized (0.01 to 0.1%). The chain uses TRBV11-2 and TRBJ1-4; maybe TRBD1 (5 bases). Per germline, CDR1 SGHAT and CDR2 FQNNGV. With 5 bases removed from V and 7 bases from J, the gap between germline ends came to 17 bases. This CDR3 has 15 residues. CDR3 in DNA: TGTGCCAGCAGCCCCCGTGGGGGGTTTTTTGAAAAACTGTTTTTT. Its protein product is CASSPRGGFFEKLFF.

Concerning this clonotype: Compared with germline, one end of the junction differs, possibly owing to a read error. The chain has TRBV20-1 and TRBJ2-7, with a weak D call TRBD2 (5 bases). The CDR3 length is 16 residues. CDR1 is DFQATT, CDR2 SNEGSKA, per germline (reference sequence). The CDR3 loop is CGARDLVRGRSYEQYF. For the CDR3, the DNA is TGCGGTGCTAGAGATCTCGTACGCGGGCGGTCCTACGAGCAGTACTTC.

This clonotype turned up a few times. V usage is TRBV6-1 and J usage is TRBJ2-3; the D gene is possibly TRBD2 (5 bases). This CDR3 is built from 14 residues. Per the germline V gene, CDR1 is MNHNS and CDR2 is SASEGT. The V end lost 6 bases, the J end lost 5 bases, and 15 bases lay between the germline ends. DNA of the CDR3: TGTGCCAGCAGACTAGGAGACTACCAAGATACGCAGTATTTT. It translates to CASRLGDYQDTQYF.

DNA for the CDR3: TGTGCCAGCAGTTCACTAGCGGGAGGCAATGAGCAGTTCTTC. Translating gives CASSSLAGGNEQFF. The chain recombines TRBV6-6 with TRBJ2-1, with TRBD2 identical over 12 bases. CDR3 length equals 14 residues. Germline CDR1 is MNHNY and CDR2 is SVGAGI (reference sequence). With 4 bases clipped from V and 6 bases from J, the junction kept 1 base outside the gene matches.

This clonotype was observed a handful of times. The CDR3 spells CASVGTGASDTQYF. The CDR3 DNA is TGTGCCAGCGTTGGGACAGGGGCCTCGGATACGCAGTATTTT. The rearrangement uses TRBV7-9 and TRBJ2-3; TRBD1 agrees at 10 bases. Germline CDR1 reads SEHNR; CDR2 reads FQNEAQ (reference sequence). Losses at the gene ends were 8 bases for V and 6 bases for J; bases not matched to a gene: 8. The CDR3 contains 14 residues. Filled out from reference TRBV7-9 and TRBJ2-3, the complete variable domain reads DTGVSQNPRHKITKRGQNVTFRCDPISEHNRLYWYRQTLGQGPEFLTYFQNEAQLEKSRLLSDRFSAERPKGSFSTLEIQRTEQGDSAMYLCASVGTGASDTQYFGPGTRLTVL.

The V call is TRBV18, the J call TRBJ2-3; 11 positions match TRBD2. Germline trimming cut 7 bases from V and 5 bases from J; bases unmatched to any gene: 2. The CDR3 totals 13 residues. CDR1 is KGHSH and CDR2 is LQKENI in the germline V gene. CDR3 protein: CASCGLAGDTQYF. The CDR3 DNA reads TGTGCCAGCTGTGGACTAGCGGGAGATACGCAGTATTTT.

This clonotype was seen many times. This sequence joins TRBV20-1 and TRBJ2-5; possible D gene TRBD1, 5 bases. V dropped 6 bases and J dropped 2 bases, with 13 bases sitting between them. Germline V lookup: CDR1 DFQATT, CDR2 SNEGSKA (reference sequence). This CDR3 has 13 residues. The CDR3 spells CSARVPLQETQYF. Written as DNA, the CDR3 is TGCAGTGCCAGGGTACCGCTACAAGAGACCCAGTACTTC.

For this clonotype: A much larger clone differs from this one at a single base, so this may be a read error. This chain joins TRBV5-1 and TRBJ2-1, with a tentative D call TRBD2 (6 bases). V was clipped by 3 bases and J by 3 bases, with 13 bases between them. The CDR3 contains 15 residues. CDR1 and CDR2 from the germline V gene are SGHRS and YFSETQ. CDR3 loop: CASSSGPAGYNEQFF. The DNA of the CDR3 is TGCGCCAGCAGCTCTGGGCCAGCGGGCTACAATGAGCAGTTCTTC.

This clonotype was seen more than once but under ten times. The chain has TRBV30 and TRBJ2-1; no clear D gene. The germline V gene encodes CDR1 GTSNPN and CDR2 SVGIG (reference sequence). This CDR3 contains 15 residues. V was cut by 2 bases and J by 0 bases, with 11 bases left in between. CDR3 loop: CAWSRRYHSYNEQFF. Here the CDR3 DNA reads TGTGCCTGGAGTCGGCGGTACCACTCCTACAATGAGCAGTTCTTC.

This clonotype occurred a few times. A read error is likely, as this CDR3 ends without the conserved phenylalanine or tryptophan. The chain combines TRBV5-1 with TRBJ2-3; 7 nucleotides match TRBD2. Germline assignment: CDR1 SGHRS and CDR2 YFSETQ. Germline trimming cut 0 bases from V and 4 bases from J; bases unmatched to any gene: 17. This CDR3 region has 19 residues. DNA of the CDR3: TGCGCCAGCAGCTTGGATGGACTATCGGGAGGTGGCTCTCCAGATACGCAGTATTGT. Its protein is CASSLDGLSGGGSPDTQYC.

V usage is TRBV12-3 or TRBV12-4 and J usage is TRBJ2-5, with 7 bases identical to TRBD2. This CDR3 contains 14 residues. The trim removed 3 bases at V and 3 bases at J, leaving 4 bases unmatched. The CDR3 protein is CASSFVAGEETQYF. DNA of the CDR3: TGTGCCAGCAGTTTTGTGGCGGGAGAAGAGACCCAGTACTTC.

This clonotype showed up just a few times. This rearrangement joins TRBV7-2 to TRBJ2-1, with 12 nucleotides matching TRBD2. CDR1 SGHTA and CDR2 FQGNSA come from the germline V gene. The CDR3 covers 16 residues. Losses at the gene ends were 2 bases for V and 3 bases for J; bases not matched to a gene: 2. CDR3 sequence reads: CASSLRTSGIYNEQFF. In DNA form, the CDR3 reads TGTGCCAGCAGCTTAAGGACTAGCGGGATCTACAATGAGCAGTTCTTC.

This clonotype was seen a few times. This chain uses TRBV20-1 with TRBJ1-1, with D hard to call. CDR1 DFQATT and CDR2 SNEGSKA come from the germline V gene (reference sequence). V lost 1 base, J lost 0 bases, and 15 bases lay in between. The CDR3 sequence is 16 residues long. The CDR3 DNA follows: TGCAGTGCTAGAGGACCCGGGAGGCGGATGAACACTGAAGCTTTCTTT. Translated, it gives CSARGPGRRMNTEAFF.

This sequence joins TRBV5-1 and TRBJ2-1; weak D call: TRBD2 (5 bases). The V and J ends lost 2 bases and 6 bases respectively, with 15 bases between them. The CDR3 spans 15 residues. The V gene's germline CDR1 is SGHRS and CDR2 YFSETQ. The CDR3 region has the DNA TGCGCCAGCAGCTTCGGGGAGTCCTTCGTCAATGAGCAGTTCTTC. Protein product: CASSFGESFVNEQFF.

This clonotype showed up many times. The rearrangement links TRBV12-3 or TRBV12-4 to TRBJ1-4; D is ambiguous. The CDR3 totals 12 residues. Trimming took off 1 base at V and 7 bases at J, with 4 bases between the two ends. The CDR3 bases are TGTGCCAGCAGTTTAGAGGGTGAAAAACTGTTTTTT. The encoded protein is CASSLEGEKLFF.

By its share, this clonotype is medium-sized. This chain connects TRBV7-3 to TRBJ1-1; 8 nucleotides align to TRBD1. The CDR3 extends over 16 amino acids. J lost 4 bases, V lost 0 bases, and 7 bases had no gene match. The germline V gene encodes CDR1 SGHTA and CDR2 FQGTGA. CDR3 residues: CASSLTADRAGTEAFF. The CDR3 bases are TGTGCCAGCAGCTTAACTGCGGACAGGGCCGGCACTGAAGCTTTCTTT.

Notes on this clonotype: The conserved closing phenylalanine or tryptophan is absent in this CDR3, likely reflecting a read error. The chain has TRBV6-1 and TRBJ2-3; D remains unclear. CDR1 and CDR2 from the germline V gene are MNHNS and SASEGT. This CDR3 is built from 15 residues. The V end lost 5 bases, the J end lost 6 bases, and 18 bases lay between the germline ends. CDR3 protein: CASSMVQPVTDTQYS. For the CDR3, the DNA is TGTGCCAGCAGTATGGTTCAACCGGTGACGGATACGCAGTATTCT.

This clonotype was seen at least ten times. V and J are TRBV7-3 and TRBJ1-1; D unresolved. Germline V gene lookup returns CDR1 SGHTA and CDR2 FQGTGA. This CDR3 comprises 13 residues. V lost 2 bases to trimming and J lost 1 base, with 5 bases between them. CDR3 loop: CASSLLENTEAFF. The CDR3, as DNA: TGTGCCAGCAGCTTACTGGAGAACACTGAAGCTTTCTTT.

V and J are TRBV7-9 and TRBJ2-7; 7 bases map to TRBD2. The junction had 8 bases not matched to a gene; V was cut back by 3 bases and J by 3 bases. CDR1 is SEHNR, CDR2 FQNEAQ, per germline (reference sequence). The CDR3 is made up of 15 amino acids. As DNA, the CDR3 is TGTGCCAGCAGCTTGGGGGGGACTGGGGGCTACGAGCAGTACTTC. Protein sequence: CASSLGGTGGYEQYF.